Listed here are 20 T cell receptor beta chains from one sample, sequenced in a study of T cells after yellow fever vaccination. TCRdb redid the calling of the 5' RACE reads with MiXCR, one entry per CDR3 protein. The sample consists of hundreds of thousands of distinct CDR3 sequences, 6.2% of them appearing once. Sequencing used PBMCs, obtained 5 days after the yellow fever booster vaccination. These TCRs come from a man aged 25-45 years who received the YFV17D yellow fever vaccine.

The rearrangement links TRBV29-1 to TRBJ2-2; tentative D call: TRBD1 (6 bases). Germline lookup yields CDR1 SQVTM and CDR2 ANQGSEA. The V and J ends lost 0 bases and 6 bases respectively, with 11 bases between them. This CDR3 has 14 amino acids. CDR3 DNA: TGCAGCGTTGAAGATCTTCCAGGGGCCGGGGAGCTGTTTTTT. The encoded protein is CSVEDLPGAGELFF.

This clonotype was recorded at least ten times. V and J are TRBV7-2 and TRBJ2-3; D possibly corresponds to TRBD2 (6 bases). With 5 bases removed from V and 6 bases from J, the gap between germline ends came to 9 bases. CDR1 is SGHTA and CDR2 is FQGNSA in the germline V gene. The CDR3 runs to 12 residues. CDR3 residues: CASSRLGDTQYF. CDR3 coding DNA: TGTGCCAGCAGCCGACTAGGGGATACGCAGTATTTT.

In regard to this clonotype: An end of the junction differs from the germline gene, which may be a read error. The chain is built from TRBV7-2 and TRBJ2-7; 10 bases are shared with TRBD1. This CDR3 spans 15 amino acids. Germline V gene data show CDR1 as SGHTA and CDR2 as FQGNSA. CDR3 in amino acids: CSSSPFGTGEYEQYF. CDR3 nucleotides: TGTTCCAGCAGCCCGTTTGGGACAGGGGAGTACGAGCAGTACTTC.

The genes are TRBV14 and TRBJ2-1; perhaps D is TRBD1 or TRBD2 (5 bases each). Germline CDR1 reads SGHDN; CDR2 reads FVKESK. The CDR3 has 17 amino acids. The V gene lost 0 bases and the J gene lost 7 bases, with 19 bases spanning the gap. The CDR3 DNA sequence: TGTGCCAGCAGCCAAGAGGGGCTGCGGGTTAATAGAAATGAGCAGTTCTTC. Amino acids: CASSQEGLRVNRNEQFF.

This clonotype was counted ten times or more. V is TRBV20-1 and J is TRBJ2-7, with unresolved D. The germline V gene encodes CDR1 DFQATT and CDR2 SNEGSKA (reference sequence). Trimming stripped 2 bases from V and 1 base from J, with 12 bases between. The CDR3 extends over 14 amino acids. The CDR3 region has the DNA TGCAGTGCTAGAAGGCTTATAGGGTCCTACGAGCAGTACTTC. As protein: CSARRLIGSYEQYF.

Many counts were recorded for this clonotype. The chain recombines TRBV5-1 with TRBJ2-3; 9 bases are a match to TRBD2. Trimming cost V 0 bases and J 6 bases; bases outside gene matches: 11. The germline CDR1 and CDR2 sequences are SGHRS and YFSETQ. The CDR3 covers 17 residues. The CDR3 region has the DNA TGCGCCAGCAGCTTGGACCCTAGCGGGACCGGAGGGGATACGCAGTATTTT. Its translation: CASSLDPSGTGGDTQYF.

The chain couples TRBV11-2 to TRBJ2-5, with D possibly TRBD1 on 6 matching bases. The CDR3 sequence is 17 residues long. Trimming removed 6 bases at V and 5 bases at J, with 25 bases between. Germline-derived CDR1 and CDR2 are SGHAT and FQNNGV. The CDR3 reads CASRSPLGQPDGETQYF. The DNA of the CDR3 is TGTGCCAGCAGATCCCCTCTGGGACAACCCGATGGGGAGACCCAGTACTTC. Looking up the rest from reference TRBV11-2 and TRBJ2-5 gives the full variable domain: EAGVAQSPRYKIIEKRQSVAFWCNPISGHATLYWYQQILGQGPKLLIQFQNNGVVDDSQLPKDRFSAERLKGVDSTLKIQPAKLEDSAVYLCASRSPLGQPDGETQYFGPGTRLLVL.

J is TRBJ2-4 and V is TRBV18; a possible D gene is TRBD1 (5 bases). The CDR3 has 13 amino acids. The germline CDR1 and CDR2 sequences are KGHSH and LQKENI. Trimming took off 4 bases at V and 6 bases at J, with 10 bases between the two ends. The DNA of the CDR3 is TGTGCCAGCTCACTTGACAGTGGAAACATTCAGTACTTC. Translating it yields CASSLDSGNIQYF.

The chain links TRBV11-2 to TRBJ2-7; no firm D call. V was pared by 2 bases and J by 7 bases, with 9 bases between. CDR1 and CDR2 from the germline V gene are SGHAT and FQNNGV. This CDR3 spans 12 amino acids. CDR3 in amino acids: CASSLYSPEQYF. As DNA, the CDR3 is TGTGCCAGCAGCTTATATTCCCCTGAGCAGTACTTC.

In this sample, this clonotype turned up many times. CDR3 amino acids: CASSSTYYEQYF. Written as DNA, the CDR3 is TGTGCCAGCAGCTCAACTTACTACGAGCAGTACTTC. The chain combines TRBV7-2 with TRBJ2-7; the D is unclear. The CDR3 has 12 amino acids. The germline V gene encodes CDR1 SGHTA and CDR2 FQGNSA. Trimming left V 4 bases short and J 3 bases short, with 7 bases between.

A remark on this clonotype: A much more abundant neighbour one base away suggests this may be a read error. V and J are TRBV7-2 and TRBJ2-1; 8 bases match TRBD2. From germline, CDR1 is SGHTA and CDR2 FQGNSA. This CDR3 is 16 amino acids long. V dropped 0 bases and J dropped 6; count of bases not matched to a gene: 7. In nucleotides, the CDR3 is TGTACCAGCAGCTTAGCGGAAGCGGGAGTCGGCAATGAGCAGTTCTTC. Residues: CTSSLAEAGVGNEQFF.

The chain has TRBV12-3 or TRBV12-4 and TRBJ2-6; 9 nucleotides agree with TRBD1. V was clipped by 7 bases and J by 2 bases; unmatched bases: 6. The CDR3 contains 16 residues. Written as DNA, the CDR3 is TGTGCCAGCAATCCGGGACAGGGAACTGGGGCCAACGTCCTGACTTTC. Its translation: CASNPGQGTGANVLTF.

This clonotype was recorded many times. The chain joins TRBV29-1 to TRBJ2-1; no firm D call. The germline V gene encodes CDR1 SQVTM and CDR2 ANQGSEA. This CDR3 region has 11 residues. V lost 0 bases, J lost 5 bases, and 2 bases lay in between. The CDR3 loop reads CSVEEHNEQFF. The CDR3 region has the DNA TGCAGCGTTGAAGAGCACAATGAGCAGTTCTTC.

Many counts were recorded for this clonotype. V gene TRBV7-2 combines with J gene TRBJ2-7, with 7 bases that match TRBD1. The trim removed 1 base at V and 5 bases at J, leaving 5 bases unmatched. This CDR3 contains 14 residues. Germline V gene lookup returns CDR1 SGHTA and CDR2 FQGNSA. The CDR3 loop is CASSLDRGRDEQYF. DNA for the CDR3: TGTGCCAGCAGCTTAGACAGGGGCAGGGACGAGCAGTACTTC.

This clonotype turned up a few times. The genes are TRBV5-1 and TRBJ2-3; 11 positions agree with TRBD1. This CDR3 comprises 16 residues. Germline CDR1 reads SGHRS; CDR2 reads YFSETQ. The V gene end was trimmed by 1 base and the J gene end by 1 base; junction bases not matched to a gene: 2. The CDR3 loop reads CASSLRTGGRTDTQYF. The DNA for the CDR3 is TGCGCCAGCAGCTTGCGGACAGGGGGCCGCACAGATACGCAGTATTTT.

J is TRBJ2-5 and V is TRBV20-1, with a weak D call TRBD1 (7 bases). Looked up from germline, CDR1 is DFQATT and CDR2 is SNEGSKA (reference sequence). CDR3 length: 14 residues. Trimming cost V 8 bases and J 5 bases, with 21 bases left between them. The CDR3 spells CSSQETRGLETQYF. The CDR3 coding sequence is TGCAGTTCCCAGGAGACTAGGGGGCTGGAGACCCAGTACTTC.

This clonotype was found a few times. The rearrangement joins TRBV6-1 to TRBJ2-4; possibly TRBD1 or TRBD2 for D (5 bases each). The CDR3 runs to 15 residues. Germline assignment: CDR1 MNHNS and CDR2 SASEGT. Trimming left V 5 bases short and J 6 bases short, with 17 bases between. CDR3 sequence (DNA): TGTGCCAGCAGTCAGCCTCGGGACGCTGGAAACATTCAGTACTTC. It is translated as CASSQPRDAGNIQYF.

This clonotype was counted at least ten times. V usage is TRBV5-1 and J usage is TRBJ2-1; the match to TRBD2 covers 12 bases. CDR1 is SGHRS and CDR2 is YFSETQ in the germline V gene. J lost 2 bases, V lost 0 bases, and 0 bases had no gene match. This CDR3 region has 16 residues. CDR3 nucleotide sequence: TGCGCCAGCAGCTTGGGGACTAGCGGGGCCTACAATGAGCAGTTCTTC. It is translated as CASSLGTSGAYNEQFF.

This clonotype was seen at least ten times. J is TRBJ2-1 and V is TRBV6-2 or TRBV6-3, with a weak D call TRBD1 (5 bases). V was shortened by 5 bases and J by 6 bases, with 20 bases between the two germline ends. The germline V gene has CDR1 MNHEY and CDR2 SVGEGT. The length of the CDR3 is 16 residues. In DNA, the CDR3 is TGTGCCAGCAGTCCTACCGGGCGCAGGGTGGGCAATGAGCAGTTCTTC. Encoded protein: CASSPTGRRVGNEQFF.

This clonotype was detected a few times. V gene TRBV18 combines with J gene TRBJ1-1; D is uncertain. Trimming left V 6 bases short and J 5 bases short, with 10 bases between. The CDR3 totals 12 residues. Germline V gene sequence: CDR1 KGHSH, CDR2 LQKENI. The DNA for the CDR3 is TGTGCCAGCTCTCTATTGGAGACTGAAGCTTTCTTT. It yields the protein CASSLLETEAFF.